Here is one T cell receptor beta chain with its context. The target antigen is unknown. This sample was taken from a study of T-cell reconstitution after alpha-beta-depleted transplantation in children. Study results and caveats: About two months after transplant, alpha-beta T cells reportedly came from several hundred expanded graft clones. At day 60, the high TCRbeta diversity found in some patients originated from recipient T cells and thymic progenitors that had survived. At one year after transplant, newly produced T cells mostly accounted for T-cell counts and diversity.

Unique molecular identifiers featured in how the TCRbeta library was prepared. TCRdb ran MiXCR on the PCR reads and lists one entry per CDR3 protein. The table includes about 440,000 distinct CDR3 sequences, approximately 41% detected once. V lost 7 bases and J lost 0, with 13 bases in between. This CDR3 has 15 amino acids. Germline values: CDR1 MDHEN, CDR2 SYDVKM. The V and J genes are TRBV28 and TRBJ2-1; D gene uncertain. Sequenced material: PBMCs, taken before TCRalphabeta/CD19-depleted stem cell transplant. This TCR derives from a girl between 2 and 10 years old with aplastic anemia, due to receive a stem cell transplant. The CDR3 is CASNGVGISYNEQFF. CDR3 in DNA: TGTGCCAGCAATGGAGTGGGGATCTCCTACAATGAGCAGTTCTTC. The whole variable domain, filled in from reference TRBV28 and TRBJ2-1, reads DVKVTQSSRYLVKRTGEKVFLECVQDMDHENMFWYRQDPGLGLRLIYFSYDVKMKEKGDIPEGYSVSREKKERFSLILESASTNQTSMYLCASNGVGISYNEQFFGPGTRLTVL.